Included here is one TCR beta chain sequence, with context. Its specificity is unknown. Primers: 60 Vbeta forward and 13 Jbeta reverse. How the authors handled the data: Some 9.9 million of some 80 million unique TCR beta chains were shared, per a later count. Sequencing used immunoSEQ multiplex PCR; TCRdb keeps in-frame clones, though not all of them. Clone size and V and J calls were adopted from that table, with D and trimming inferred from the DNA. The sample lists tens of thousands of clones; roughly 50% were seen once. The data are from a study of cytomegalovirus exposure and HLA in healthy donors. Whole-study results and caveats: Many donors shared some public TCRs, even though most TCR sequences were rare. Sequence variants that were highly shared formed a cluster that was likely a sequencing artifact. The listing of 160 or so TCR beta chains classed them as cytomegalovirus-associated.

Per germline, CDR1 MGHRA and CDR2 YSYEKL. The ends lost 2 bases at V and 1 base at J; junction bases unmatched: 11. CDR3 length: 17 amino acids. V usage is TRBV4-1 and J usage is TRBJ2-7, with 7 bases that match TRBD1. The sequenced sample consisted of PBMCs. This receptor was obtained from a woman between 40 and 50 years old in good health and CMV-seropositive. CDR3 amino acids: CASSQSLFAGGSYEQYF. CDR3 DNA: TGCGCCAGCAGCCAATCTCTCTTTGCAGGGGGTTCCTACGAGCAGTACTTC.